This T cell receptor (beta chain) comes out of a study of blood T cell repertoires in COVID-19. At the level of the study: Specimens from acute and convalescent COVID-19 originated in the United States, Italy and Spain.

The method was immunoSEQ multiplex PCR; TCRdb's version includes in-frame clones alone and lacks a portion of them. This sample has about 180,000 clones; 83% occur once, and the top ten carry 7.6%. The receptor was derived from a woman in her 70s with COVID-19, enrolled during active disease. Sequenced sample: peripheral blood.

DNA of the CDR3: TGTGCCAGCTCACCGCAGACTAGTGTAAGGGAGACCCAGTACTTC. Translation: CASSPQTSVRETQYF. The chain carries TRBV18 and TRBJ2-5; TRBD2 is a possible D gene (6 bases). Germline CDR1 KGHSH, CDR2 LQKENI. V was clipped by 3 bases and J by 5 bases, with 16 bases between them. This CDR3 spans 15 amino acids. The variable domain in full, with the rest retrieved from reference TRBV18 and TRBJ2-5, is NAGVMQNPRHLVRRRGQEARLRCSPMKGHSHVYWYRQLPEEGLKFMVYLQKENIIDESGMPKERFSAEFPKEGPSILRIQQVVRGDSAAYFCASSPQTSVRETQYFGPGTRLLVL.